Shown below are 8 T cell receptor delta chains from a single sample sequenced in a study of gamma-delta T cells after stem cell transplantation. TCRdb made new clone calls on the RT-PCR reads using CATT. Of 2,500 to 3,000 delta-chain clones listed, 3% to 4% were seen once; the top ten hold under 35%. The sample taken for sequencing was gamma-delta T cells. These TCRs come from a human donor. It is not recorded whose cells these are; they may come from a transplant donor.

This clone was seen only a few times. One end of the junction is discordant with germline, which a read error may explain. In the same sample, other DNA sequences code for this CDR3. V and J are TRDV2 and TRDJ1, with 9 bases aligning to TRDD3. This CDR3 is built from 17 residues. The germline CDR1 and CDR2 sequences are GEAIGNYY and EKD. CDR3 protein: CACDTIQGDTDTDKLIF. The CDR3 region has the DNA TGTGCCTGCGACACCATTCAGGGGGATACTGACACCGATAAACTCATCTTT.

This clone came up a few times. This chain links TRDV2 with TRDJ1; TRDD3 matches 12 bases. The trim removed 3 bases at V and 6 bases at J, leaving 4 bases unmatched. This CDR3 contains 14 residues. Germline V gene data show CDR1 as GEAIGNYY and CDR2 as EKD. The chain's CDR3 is CACDPLGDTYKLIF. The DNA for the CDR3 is TGTGCCTGTGACCCACTGGGGGATACCTATAAACTCATCTTT.

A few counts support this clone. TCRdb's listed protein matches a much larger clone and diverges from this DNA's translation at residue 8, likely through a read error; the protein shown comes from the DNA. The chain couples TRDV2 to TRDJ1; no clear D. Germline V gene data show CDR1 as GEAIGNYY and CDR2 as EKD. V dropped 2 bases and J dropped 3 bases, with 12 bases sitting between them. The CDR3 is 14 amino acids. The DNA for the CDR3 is TGTGCCTGTGACATATTGACCGCTTCCGATAAACTCATCTTT. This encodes CACDILTASDKLIF.

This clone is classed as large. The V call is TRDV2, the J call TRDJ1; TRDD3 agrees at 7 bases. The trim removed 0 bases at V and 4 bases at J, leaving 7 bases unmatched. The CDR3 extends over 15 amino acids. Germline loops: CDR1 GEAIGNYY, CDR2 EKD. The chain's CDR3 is CACDTVGGYGDKLIF. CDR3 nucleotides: TGTGCCTGTGACACCGTGGGTGGATACGGCGATAAACTCATCTTT.

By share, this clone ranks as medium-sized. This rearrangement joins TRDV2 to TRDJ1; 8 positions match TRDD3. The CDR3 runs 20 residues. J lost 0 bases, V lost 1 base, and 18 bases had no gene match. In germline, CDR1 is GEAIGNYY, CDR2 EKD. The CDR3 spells CACDTLGNGRGYRYTDKLIF. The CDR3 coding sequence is TGTGCCTGTGACACTCTGGGTAATGGGAGGGGATACCGGTACACCGATAAACTCATCTTT.

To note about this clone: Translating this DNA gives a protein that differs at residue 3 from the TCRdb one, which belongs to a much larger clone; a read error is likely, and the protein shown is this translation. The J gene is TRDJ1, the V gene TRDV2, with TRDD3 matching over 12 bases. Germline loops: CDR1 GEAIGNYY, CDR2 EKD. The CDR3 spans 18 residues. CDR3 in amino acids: CAFDTLAGGYATTDKLIF. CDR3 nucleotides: TGTGCCTTTGACACTCTGGCTGGGGGATACGCAACCACCGATAAACTCATCTTT.

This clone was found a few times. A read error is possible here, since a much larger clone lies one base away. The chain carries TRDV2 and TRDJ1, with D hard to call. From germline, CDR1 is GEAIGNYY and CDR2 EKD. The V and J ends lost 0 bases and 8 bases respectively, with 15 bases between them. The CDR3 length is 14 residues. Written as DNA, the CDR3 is TGTGCCTGTGACACCGTCGGAGAAAGGGACAAACTCATCTTT. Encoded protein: CACDTVGERDKLIF.

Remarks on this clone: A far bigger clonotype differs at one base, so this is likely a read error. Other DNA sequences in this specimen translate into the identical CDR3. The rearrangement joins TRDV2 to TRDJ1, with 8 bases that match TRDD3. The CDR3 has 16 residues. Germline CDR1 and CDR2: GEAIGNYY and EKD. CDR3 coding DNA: TGCGCCTGTGACACCCTGGGGGACTATAACACCGATAAACTCATCTTT. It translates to CACDTLGDYNTDKLIF.